The 5 T cell receptor beta chains given below trace back to one sample, sequenced in a study of cytomegalovirus exposure and HLA in healthy donors. Here immunoSEQ multiplex PCR was the method, and the copy in TCRdb shows in-frame clones only, minus some. The table lists a few hundred thousand clones, about 93% of them singletons. Sample: PBMCs. The origin of the receptors is a woman under 30 in good health and CMV-seronegative.

The V and J genes are TRBV6-1 and TRBJ2-3, with unresolved D. The CDR3 is 13 amino acids. Trimming shortened V by 10 bases and J by 4 bases, and 15 bases separated the two germline ends. Per germline, CDR1 MNHNS and CDR2 SASEGT. The CDR3 DNA reads TGTGCCACCCGGCCTCAGGTGGCAGATACGCAGTATTTT. This gives the protein CATRPQVADTQYF.

This chain uses TRBV9 with TRBJ2-2, with 11 bases aligning to TRBD2. Germline V gene lookup returns CDR1 SGDLS and CDR2 YYNGEE. J was trimmed by 1 base and V by 1 base; bases with no gene match: 15. This CDR3 spans 21 amino acids. CDR3: CASSVTGLAASAAKNTGELFF. In DNA, the CDR3 is TGTGCCAGCAGCGTAACGGGACTAGCGGCTTCAGCTGCCAAGAACACCGGGGAGCTGTTTTTT.

V usage is TRBV18 and J usage is TRBJ2-2, with D perhaps matching TRBD1 (5 bases). Looked up from germline, CDR1 is KGHSH and CDR2 is LQKENI. V was shortened by 3 bases and J by 3 bases, with 8 bases between the two germline ends. The CDR3 sequence is 14 residues long. This CDR3 reads CASSPLGDTGELFF. CDR3 bases: TGTGCCAGCTCACCTTTAGGGGACACCGGGGAGCTGTTTTTT. Together with reference TRBV18 and TRBJ2-2, the CDR3 gives the full variable domain: NAGVMQNPRHLVRRRGQEARLRCSPMKGHSHVYWYRQLPEEGLKFMVYLQKENIIDESGMPKERFSAEFPKEGPSILRIQQVVRGDSAAYFCASSPLGDTGELFFGEGSRLTVL.

The chain combines TRBV28 with TRBJ1-1; D not resolved. V lost 4 bases, J lost 3 bases, and 3 bases lay in between. Germline V lookup: CDR1 MDHEN, CDR2 SYDVKM. The CDR3 loop spans 11 amino acids. The CDR3 DNA reads TGTGCCAGCAGTTCGGACACTGAAGCTTTCTTT. Residues: CASSSDTEAFF.

The chain recombines TRBV5-5 with TRBJ1-5; D gene uncertain. V lost 0 bases, J lost 3 bases, and 7 bases lay in between. Germline V lookup: CDR1 SGHKS, CDR2 YYEKEE (reference sequence). The length of the CDR3 is 14 residues. CDR3 sequence: CASSLGQNNQPQHF. CDR3 bases: TGTGCCAGCAGCTTGGGGCAGAACAATCAGCCCCAGCATTTT.